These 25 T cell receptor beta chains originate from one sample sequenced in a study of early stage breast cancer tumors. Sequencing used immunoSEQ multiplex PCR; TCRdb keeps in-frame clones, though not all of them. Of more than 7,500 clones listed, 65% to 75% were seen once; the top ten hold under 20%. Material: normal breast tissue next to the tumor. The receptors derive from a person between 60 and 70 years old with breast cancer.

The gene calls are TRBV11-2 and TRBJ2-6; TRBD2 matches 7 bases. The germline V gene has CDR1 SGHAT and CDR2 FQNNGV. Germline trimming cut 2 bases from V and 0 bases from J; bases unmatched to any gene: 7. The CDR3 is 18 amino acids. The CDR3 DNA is TGTGCCAGCAGCTTACGTAGCGGGCCAAGCTCTGGGGCCAACGTCCTGACTTTC. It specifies CASSLRSGPSSGANVLTF.

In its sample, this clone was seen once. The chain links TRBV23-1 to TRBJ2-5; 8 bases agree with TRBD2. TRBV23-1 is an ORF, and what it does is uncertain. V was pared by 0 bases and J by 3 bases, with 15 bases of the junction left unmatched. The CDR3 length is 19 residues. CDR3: CASSQSRSSGRTPKETQYF. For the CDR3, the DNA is TGCGCCAGCAGTCAATCGAGGTCTAGCGGGCGAACGCCTAAAGAGACCCAGTACTTC.

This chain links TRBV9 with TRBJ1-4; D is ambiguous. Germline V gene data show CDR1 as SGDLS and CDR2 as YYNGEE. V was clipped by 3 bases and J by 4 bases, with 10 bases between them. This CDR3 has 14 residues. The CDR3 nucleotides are TGTGCCAGCAGCGCCCGGGTTTTTAATGAAAAACTGTTTTTT. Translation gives CASSARVFNEKLFF.

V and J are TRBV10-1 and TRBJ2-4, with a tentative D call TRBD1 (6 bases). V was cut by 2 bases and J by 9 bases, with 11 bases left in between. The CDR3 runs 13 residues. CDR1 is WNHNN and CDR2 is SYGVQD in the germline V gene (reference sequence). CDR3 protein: CASSEDRWAIQYF. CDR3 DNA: TGCGCCAGCAGTGAGGACAGGTGGGCCATTCAGTACTTC.

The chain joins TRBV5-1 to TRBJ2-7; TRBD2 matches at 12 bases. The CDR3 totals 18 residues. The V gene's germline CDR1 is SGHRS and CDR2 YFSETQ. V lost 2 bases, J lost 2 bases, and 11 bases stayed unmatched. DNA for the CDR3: TGCGCCAGCAGCTTTTTTCCCCTAGCGGGAGGGGGGACCTACGAGCAGTACTTC. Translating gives CASSFFPLAGGGTYEQYF.

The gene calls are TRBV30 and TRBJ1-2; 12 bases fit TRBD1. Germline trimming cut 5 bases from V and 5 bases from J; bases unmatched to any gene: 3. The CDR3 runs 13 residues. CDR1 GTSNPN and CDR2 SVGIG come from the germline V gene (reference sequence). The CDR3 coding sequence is TGTGCCTGGGGGGACAGGGGGCGTTATGGCTACACCTTC. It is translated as CAWGDRGRYGYTF.

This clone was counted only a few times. This CDR3 reads CASSQEGARAGELFF. In nucleotides, the CDR3 is TGCGCCAGCAGCCAAGAGGGGGCCCGCGCCGGGGAGCTGTTTTTT. The chain recombines TRBV4-1 with TRBJ2-2; a weak D match, TRBD1 (6 bases). This CDR3 is 15 amino acids long. Germline CDR1 and CDR2: MGHRA and YSYEKL. Trimming took off 0 bases at V and 6 bases at J, with 11 bases between the two ends.

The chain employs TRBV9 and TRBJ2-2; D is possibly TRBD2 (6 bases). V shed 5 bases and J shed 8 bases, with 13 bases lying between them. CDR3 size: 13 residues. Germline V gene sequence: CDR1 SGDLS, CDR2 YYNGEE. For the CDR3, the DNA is TGTGCCAGCAGTCTAATCCGGGGGGGGGAGCTGTTTTTT. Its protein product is CASSLIRGGELFF. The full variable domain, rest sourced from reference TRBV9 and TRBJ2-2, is DSGVTQTPKHLITATGQRVTLRCSPRSGDLSVYWYQQSLDQGLQFLIQYYNGEERAKGNILERFSAQQFPDLHSELNLSSLELGDSALYFCASSLIRGGELFFGEGSRLTVL.

CDR3 sequence reads: CASSKIWDRESQPQHF. The CDR3 DNA follows: TGTGCCAGCAGCAAAATCTGGGACAGGGAAAGCCAGCCCCAGCATTTT. The rearrangement links TRBV21-1 to TRBJ1-5; TRBD1, as called in the table, went unchecked against the DNA. TRBV21-1 is flagged as a pseudogene. This CDR3 is 16 amino acids long.

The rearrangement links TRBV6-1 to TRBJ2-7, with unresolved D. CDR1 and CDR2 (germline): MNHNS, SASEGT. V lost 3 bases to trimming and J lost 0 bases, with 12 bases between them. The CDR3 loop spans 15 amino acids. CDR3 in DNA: TGTGCCAGCAGTGATGGGCAGATAAGCTCCTACGAGCAGTACTTC. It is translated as CASSDGQISSYEQYF.

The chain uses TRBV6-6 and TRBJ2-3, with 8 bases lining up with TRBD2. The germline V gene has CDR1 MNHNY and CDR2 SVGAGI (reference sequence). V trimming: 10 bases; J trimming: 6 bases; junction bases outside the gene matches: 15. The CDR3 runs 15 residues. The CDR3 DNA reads TGTGCCACCACCCAACAGGCGGGAGGTCGGGATACGCAGTATTTT. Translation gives CATTQQAGGRDTQYF.

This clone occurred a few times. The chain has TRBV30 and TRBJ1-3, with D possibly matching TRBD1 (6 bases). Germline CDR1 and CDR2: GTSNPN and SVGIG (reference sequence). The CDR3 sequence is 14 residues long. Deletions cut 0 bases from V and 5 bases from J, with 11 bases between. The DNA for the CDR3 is TGTGCCTGGAGTGTCGGGCAGGGGAGAAACACCATATATTTT. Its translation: CAWSVGQGRNTIYF.

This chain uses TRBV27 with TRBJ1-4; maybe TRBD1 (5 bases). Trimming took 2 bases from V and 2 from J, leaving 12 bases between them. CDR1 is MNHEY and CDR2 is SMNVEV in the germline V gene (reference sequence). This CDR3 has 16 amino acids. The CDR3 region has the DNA TGTGCCAGCAGTTTAAGGGGTTGGGGTACTAATGAAAAACTGTTTTTT. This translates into CASSLRGWGTNEKLFF.

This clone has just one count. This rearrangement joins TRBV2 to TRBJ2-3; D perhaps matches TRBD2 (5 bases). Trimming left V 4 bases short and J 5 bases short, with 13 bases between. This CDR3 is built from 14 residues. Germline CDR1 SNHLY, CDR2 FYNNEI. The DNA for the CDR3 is TGTGCCAGCAGTGTTGGCACTAGTGGAGATACGCAGTATTTT. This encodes CASSVGTSGDTQYF.

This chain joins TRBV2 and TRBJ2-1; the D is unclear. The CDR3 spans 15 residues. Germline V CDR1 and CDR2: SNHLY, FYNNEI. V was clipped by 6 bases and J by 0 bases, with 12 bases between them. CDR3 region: CASSPTSLSYNEQFF. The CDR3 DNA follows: TGTGCCAGCAGCCCGACAAGCCTCTCCTACAATGAGCAGTTCTTC.

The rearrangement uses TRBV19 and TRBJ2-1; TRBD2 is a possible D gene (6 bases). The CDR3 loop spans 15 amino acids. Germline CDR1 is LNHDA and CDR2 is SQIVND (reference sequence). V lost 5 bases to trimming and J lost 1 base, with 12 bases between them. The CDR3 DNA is TGTGCCAGTAGTCCTCCGGGACTTTCCTACAATGAGCAGTTCTTC. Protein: CASSPPGLSYNEQFF.

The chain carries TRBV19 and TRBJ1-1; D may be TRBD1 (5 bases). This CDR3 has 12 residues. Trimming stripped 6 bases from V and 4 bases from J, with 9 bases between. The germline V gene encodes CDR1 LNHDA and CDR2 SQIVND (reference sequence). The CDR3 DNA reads TGTGCCAGTAGATCCGGGGGCACTGAAGCTTTCTTT. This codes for CASRSGGTEAFF.

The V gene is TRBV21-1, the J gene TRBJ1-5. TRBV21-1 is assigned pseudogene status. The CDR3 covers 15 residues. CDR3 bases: TGTGCCAGCAGCAAAAGCTCCTGGGGGGGTCAGCCCCAGCATTTT. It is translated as CASSKSSWGGQPQHF.

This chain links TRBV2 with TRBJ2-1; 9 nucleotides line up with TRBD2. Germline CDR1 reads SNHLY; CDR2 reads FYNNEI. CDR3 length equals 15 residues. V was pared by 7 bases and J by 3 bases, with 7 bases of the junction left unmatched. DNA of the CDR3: TGTGCCAGCACCCTTTTAGCGGGAGTCTACAATGAGCAGTTCTTC. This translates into CASTLLAGVYNEQFF.

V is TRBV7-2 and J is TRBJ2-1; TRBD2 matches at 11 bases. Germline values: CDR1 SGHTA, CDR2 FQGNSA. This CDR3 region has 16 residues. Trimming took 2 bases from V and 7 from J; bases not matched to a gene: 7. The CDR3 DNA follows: TGTGCCAGCAGCTTAATGATAGCGGGAGGGGCAAATGAGCAGTTCTTC. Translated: CASSLMIAGGANEQFF.

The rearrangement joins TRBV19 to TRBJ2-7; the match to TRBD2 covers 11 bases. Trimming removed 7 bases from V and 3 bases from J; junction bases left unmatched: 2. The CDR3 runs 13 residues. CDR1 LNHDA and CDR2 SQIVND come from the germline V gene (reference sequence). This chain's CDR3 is CASKTSGDYEQYF. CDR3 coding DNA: TGTGCCAGTAAGACTAGCGGGGACTACGAGCAGTACTTC.

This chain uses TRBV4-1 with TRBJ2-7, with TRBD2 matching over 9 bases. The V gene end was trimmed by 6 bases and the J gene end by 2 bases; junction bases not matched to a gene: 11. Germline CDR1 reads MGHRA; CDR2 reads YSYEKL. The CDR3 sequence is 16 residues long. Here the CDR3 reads CASRPDSGRSPYEQYF. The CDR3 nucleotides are TGCGCCAGCAGACCGGACAGCGGGAGGTCCCCCTACGAGCAGTACTTC.

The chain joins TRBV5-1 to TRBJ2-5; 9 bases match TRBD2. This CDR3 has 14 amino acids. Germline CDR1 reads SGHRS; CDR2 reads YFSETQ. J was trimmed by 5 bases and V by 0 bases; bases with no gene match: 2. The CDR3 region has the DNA TGCGCCAGCAGCTTGGAGCTAGCGGGGGAGACCCAGTACTTC. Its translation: CASSLELAGETQYF.

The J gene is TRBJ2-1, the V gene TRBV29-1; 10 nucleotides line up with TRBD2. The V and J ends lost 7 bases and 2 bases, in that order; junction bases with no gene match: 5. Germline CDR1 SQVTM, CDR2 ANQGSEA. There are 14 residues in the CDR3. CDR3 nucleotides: TGCAGCGGTCGACTAGCGGGCACCTACAATGAGCAGTTCTTC. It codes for CSGRLAGTYNEQFF.

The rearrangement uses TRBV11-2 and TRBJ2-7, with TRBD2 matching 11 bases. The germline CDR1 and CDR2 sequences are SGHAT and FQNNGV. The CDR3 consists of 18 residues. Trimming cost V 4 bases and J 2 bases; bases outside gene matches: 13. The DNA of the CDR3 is TGTGCCAGCAGCTCCGGGACTAGCGGATACCCTAGTCCCTACGAGCAGTACTTC. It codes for CASSSGTSGYPSPYEQYF.